This T cell receptor beta chain was obtained from a study of CD8+ T cells in alopecia areata. Study at large: Tofacitinib dosing lasted 6 to 18 months, which was then followed by 6 months off drug. Study observations and caveats: Scalp data also include sequences from resident alphabeta T cells of normal skin.

The germline V gene encodes CDR1 SGHRS and CDR2 YFSETQ. V was shortened by 4 bases and J by 0 bases, with 11 bases between the two germline ends. The CDR3 spans 14 residues. Researchers took lesional scalp punch biopsies and peripheral blood from people who were alopecia areata patients. Note on this clone: Its matching antigen is unknown.

The authors extracted RNA and reverse transcribed it into cDNA as the sequencing template. The protocol was immunoSEQ multiplex PCR, while the TCRdb copy is restricted to in-frame clones and leaves out a portion. The sample lists 100,000 to 150,000 clones, roughly 54% occurring once. V and J are TRBV5-1 and TRBJ2-7, with D unclear. The sequence came from a human donor with alopecia areata. Sequenced material: CD4+ T cells sorted from blood, taken at week 0. The CDR3 region is CASSVDVSSYEQYF. The CDR3 DNA reads TGCGCCAGCAGCGTGGACGTCAGCTCCTACGAGCAGTACTTC. Drawing the rest from reference TRBV5-1 and TRBJ2-7, the complete variable domain is KAGVTQTPRYLIKTRGQQVTLSCSPISGHRSVSWYQQTPGQGLQFLFEYFSETQRNKGNFPGRFSGRQFSNSRSEMNVSTLELGDSALYLCASSVDVSSYEQYFGPGTRLTVT.